The entry below gives a single TCR beta chain sequence along with its context. Its antigen is not identified. The CDR3 sequence is 14 residues long. Per germline, CDR1 ENHRY and CDR2 SYGVKD. Trimming cost V 8 bases and J 4 bases; bases outside gene matches: 8. This record comes from a study of CD8 T cell repertoires and HIV-1 epitope variants. Sequenced by immunoSEQ multiplex PCR; TCRdb stores in-frame clones only, minus some. The sample has thousands of clones; approximately 72% are singletons. Notes on the study in general: Beta chains alone show antigen proliferation, not cytokine profile or function.

Sequencing input: cultured CD8+ T cells derived from PBMCs. This TCR was sampled from a male donor with HIV. The rearrangement joins TRBV10-3 to TRBJ1-1; 9 bases line up with TRBD1. The CDR3 loop reads CAIEEDRGVTEAFF. Here the CDR3 DNA reads TGTGCCATCGAGGAAGACAGGGGGGTCACTGAAGCTTTCTTT.